The clone carrying this T cell receptor (beta chain) has more than one count but fewer than ten. The antigen remains unidentified. Time point given: blood at routine non-recurrence follow-up after resection. Sequencing was performed on whole RNA extracted from tumor and nontumor lung tissue, or from frozen PBMC, and the material was left unsorted. TCRdb processed the 5' RACE reads anew with MiXCR; each CDR3 protein has one entry. The sample contains just over 70,000 distinct CDR3 sequences, roughly 8.9% of which appear only once. The sample belongs to a study of spatial heterogeneity in lung cancer. Overall study: Approximately 70 TRACERx patients with early, untreated non-small cell lung cancer donated samples. When follow-up PBMC samples existed, they were sequenced (at a median of around 2 years after resection). Study results and limitations: Ubiquitous expanded tumor TCRs surfaced in blood more at resection than they did at follow-up.

Sequences were derived from PBMCs, sampled at follow-up. The clonotype originates from a female donor with early-stage non-small cell lung cancer.

The CDR3 DNA is TGTGCCATCAGGAACAGGATCTCCTACGAGCAGTACTTC. Translated, it gives CAIRNRISYEQYF. This chain joins TRBV10-3 and TRBJ2-7, with a weak D call TRBD1 (5 bases). CDR3 size: 13 residues. Per the germline V gene, CDR1 is ENHRY and CDR2 is SYGVKD. Trimming pared 6 bases from V and 0 bases from J, leaving 9 bases between.